What follows are 17 T cell receptor beta chains derived from one specimen sequenced in a study of beta chain features in type 1 diabetes. Study results and limitations: TCRB CDR3s were moderately but significantly shorter in Type 1 diabetes patients in all four CD4+ subsets.

These TCRs' antigens remain unknown. Every isolated RNA sample was fully reverse transcribed, so sequencing captured expressed TCRB transcripts. Sequencing was performed with immunoSEQ multiplex PCR; in TCRdb, only in-frame clones are kept and a portion is missing. Among 630,000 or so clones listed, roughly an eighth were seen once. Sequenced sample: naive CD4+ T cells from blood. The receptors here all came from a young man with type 1 diabetes.

The V and J genes are TRBV7-2 and TRBJ1-6, with D possibly TRBD1 on 6 matching bases. The V gene's germline CDR1 is SGHTA and CDR2 FQGNSA. The CDR3 extends over 15 amino acids. Trimming removed 1 base from V and 7 bases from J, with 11 bases in between. This chain's CDR3 is CASSLVGTQNSPLHF. The CDR3 DNA follows: TGTGCCAGCAGCTTAGTTGGGACACAGAATTCACCCCTCCACTTT. The complete variable domain, with remaining parts taken from reference TRBV7-2 and TRBJ1-6, reads GAGVSQSPSNKVTEKGKDVELRCDPISGHTALYWYRQSLGQGLEFLIYFQGNSAPDKSGLPSDRFSAERTGGSVSTLTIQRTQQEDSAVYLCASSLVGTQNSPLHFGNGTRLTVT.

The V gene is TRBV7-9, the J gene TRBJ2-5, with TRBD1 as a possible D gene (6 bases). Germline lookup yields CDR1 SEHNR and CDR2 FQNEAQ (reference sequence). Between the trimmed V and J ends, which lost 6 bases and 5 bases, there was a span of 19 bases. The CDR3 is 15 residues long. CDR3: CASSSGQSVPETQYF. CDR3 in DNA: TGTGCCAGCAGTTCTGGACAGAGCGTCCCGGAGACCCAGTACTTC.

This clone was picked up a small number of times. This chain uses TRBV5-1 with TRBJ2-3; D ambiguous. Per germline, CDR1 SGHRS and CDR2 YFSETQ. CDR3 length equals 16 residues. V shed 4 bases and J shed 0 bases, with 15 bases lying between them. CDR3 region: CASSPGLATSTDTQYF. In nucleotides, the CDR3 is TGCGCCAGCAGCCCGGGCCTGGCTACCAGCACAGATACGCAGTATTTT.

V and J are TRBV30 and TRBJ1-5; D is perhaps TRBD1 (5 bases). This CDR3 spans 16 amino acids. With 0 bases removed from V and 0 bases from J, the gap between germline ends came to 12 bases. Germline loops: CDR1 GTSNPN, CDR2 SVGIG (reference sequence). The CDR3 sequence: CAWSVSRGGSNQPQHF. CDR3 DNA sequence: TGTGCCTGGAGTGTCAGTCGCGGGGGTAGCAATCAGCCCCAGCATTTT.

This clone was counted a few times. This chain uses TRBV7-2 with TRBJ2-4; the D call may be TRBD1 or TRBD2 (5 bases each). Germline V gene sequence: CDR1 SGHTA, CDR2 FQGNSA. Trimming pared 5 bases from V and 3 bases from J, leaving 14 bases between. The CDR3 length is 15 residues. The CDR3 is CASSLEGRFKNIQYF. DNA for the CDR3: TGTGCCAGCAGCCTCGAGGGGCGGTTCAAAAACATTCAGTACTTC.

The chain couples TRBV6-5 to TRBJ2-7; 8 bases agree with TRBD1. CDR1 and CDR2 from the germline V gene are MNHEY and SVGAGI. V shed 2 bases and J 2 bases; nucleotides not matched to a gene: 8. The CDR3 is made up of 16 amino acids. This CDR3 reads CASSYAVGQGTYEQYF. Here the CDR3 DNA reads TGTGCCAGCAGTTACGCGGTAGGACAGGGAACCTACGAGCAGTACTTC.

The table lists this clone with a few counts. The genes are TRBV18 and TRBJ1-1; 10 bases align to TRBD1. J was trimmed by 3 bases and V by 3 bases; bases with no gene match: 7. This CDR3 is 16 amino acids long. Germline V gene sequence: CDR1 KGHSH, CDR2 LQKENI. CDR3 sequence: CASSPGQGMWDTEAFF. CDR3 sequence (DNA): TGTGCCAGCTCACCGGGACAGGGGATGTGGGACACTGAAGCTTTCTTT.

This clone came up a few times. This chain joins TRBV6-5 and TRBJ2-7, with D perhaps matching TRBD2 (5 bases). This CDR3 region has 15 residues. With 4 bases removed from V and 3 bases from J, the gap between germline ends came to 16 bases. Germline V CDR1 and CDR2: MNHEY, SVGAGI. CDR3 coding DNA: TGTGCCAGCAGTTTAACCACTAACGGGATCTACGAGCAGTACTTC. Its translation is CASSLTTNGIYEQYF.

The chain combines TRBV10-3 with TRBJ2-7; D is possibly TRBD2 (6 bases). Trimming cost V 0 bases and J 0 bases, with 15 bases left between them. This CDR3 is 17 amino acids long. Germline V CDR1 and CDR2: ENHRY, SYGVKD. CDR3 loop: CAISESLGLATSYEQYF. CDR3 DNA sequence: TGTGCCATCAGTGAGTCACTGGGACTCGCCACCTCCTACGAGCAGTACTTC.

This clone was seen a few times. The CDR3: CASSHPDFHQETQYF. CDR3 nucleotide sequence: TGTGCCAGCAGCCATCCGGACTTTCACCAAGAGACCCAGTACTTC. The V and J genes are TRBV7-2 and TRBJ2-5; a weak D match, TRBD2 (5 bases). The CDR3 consists of 15 residues. Germline CDR1 is SGHTA and CDR2 is FQGNSA. Trimming shortened V by 5 bases and J by 0 bases, and 13 bases separated the two germline ends.

A few counts support this clone. The chain joins TRBV19 to TRBJ2-7; the D is unclear. V dropped 7 bases and J dropped 2 bases, with 3 bases sitting between them. CDR1 LNHDA and CDR2 SQIVND come from the germline V gene (reference sequence). The CDR3 has 10 residues. In DNA, the CDR3 is TGTGCCAGTATAGCCTACGAGCAGTACTTC. It translates to CASIAYEQYF.

CDR3 in amino acids: CAWSLGGIYEQYF. CDR3 bases: TGTGCCTGGAGTCTCGGGGGGATCTACGAGCAGTACTTC. V is TRBV30 and J is TRBJ2-7; TRBD2 aligns across 7 bases. Trimming cost V 2 bases and J 3 bases; bases outside gene matches: 4. The CDR3 is made up of 13 amino acids. The germline V gene has CDR1 GTSNPN and CDR2 SVGIG (reference sequence). The full variable domain, in which reference TRBV30 and TRBJ2-7 provide the parts outside the CDR3, is SQTIHQWPATLVQPVGSPLSLECTVEGTSNPNLYWYRQAAGRGLQLLFYSVGIGQISSEVPQNLSASRPQDRQFILSSKKLLLSDSGFYLCAWSLGGIYEQYFGPGTRLTVT.

This chain connects TRBV28 to TRBJ1-2; TRBD1 matches at 10 bases. This CDR3 has 16 amino acids. V shed 6 bases, J shed 0 bases, and the junction held 7 bases outside the gene matches. Germline CDR1 reads MDHEN; CDR2 reads SYDVKM. DNA of the CDR3: TGTGCCAGCAGCTTAACGGGACAGGGGTCTAACTATGGCTACACCTTC. Protein sequence: CASSLTGQGSNYGYTF.

V is TRBV27 and J is TRBJ2-3; no firm D call. This CDR3 region has 15 residues. V was pared by 3 bases and J by 0 bases, with 10 bases between. Germline CDR1 is MNHEY and CDR2 is SMNVEV (reference sequence). The CDR3 loop is CASSFRKPSTDTQYF. The CDR3 DNA is TGTGCCAGCAGTTTCAGGAAACCCAGCACAGATACGCAGTATTTT.

The chain couples TRBV29-1 to TRBJ2-1; maybe TRBD2 (5 bases). CDR1 and CDR2 from the germline V gene are SQVTM and ANQGSEA. The V and J ends lost 7 bases and 5 bases respectively, with 9 bases between them. The CDR3 totals 11 residues. The CDR3 sequence is CSAWRNNEQFF. The CDR3 DNA sequence: TGCAGCGCCTGGAGGAACAATGAGCAGTTCTTC.

The CDR3 sequence: CASSYRVTDTQYF. The CDR3 DNA follows: TGTGCCAGCAGTTACAGAGTTACAGATACGCAGTATTTT. The chain employs TRBV6-5 and TRBJ2-3, with unresolved D. V was trimmed by 2 bases and J by 3 bases, leaving 6 bases between them. This CDR3 is built from 13 residues. The germline V gene has CDR1 MNHEY and CDR2 SVGAGI.

This clone has only a few counts. This chain connects TRBV27 to TRBJ1-5, with TRBD1 identical over 10 bases. The length of the CDR3 is 13 residues. CDR1 MNHEY and CDR2 SMNVEV come from the germline V gene (reference sequence). V was pared by 10 bases and J by 5 bases, with 5 bases of the junction left unmatched. The CDR3 spells CATSDRGYQPQHF. As DNA, the CDR3 is TGTGCCACCTCGGACAGGGGGTATCAGCCCCAGCATTTT.